This T cell receptor beta chain comes out of a study of blood T cell repertoires in COVID-19. The repertoire was sequenced with immunoSEQ multiplex PCR; TCRdb's copy has only in-frame clones and lacks some. The sample lists some 200,000 clones, 80% to 85% seen once, with about 2.9% in the top ten. Germline V lookup: CDR1 SGHRS, CDR2 YFSETQ. Deletions cut 5 bases from V and 0 bases from J, with 10 bases between. This CDR3 contains 14 residues. The J gene is TRBJ2-3, the V gene TRBV5-1; weak D call: TRBD2 (5 bases). Sequencing used peripheral blood. The receptor was isolated from a woman in her 30s who had recovered from COVID-19. CDR3 in amino acids: CASRGATSTDTQYF. The CDR3 region has the DNA TGCGCCAGCAGGGGAGCCACTAGCACAGATACGCAGTATTTT.